This T cell receptor beta chain came from a study of T cells in Graves' hyperthyroidism and ophthalmopathy. Study-wide points: Appearing also in blood were most of the thyroid clonotypes expanded above 0.001.

What was amplified from RNA transcripts were TCR beta CDR3 regions. The TCR CDR3 first-round RT-PCR relied on the HTBI primer set. Using its own MiXCR run on the multiplex PCR reads, TCRdb lists one record per CDR3 protein. The repertoire holds hundreds of thousands of distinct CDR3 sequences, 45% seen once, with under 8.5% in the top ten. This clonotype was picked up one time. Its antigen is unknown. Its ends do not fully match the called genes, so a read error is possible. The sequenced sample consisted of peripheral blood or thyroid tissue (not recorded which). The sequence was obtained from an adult man with Graves' disease, either hyperthyroidism or ophthalmopathy (not recorded which).

The CDR3 loop reads CDSKSHTVNTEAFF. The CDR3 region has the DNA TGTGACAGCAAAAGTCACACCGTGAACACTGAAGCTTTCTTT. This chain links TRBV2 with TRBJ1-1; no clear D gene. Germline CDR1 SNHLY, CDR2 FYNNEI. The CDR3 sequence is 14 residues long. The full variable domain, its missing parts supplied by reference TRBV2 and TRBJ1-1, is EPEVTQTPSHQVTQMGQEVILRCVPISNHLYFYWYRQILGQKVEFLVSFYNNEISEKSEIFDDQFSVERPDGSNFTLKIRSTKLEDSAMYFCDSKSHTVNTEAFFGQGTRLTVV.